The source of this T cell receptor beta chain is a study of tumor-infiltrating lymphocytes in localized non-small cell lung cancer. Study context: Several tumor histologies, both smoking statuses, and some post-neoadjuvant chemotherapy samples were included. Each patient gave resected tumor and non-adjacent uninvolved lung tissue.

Notes on the study in general: TCRbeta sequencing showed higher T cell infiltration in tumors than uninvolved lung. No T-cell fraction difference was seen between IM1 and IM2 tumors.

Sequenced by immunoSEQ multiplex PCR; TCRdb stores in-frame clones only, minus some. The table records nearly 9,500 clones, 82% of them present only once. In the case of this clone: Its antigen is not known.

Sample: uninvolved lung tissue not adjacent to the tumor. This receptor was taken from a human donor with non-small cell lung cancer.

This chain's CDR3 is CSVSHPGRGQPQHF. CDR3 coding DNA: TGCAGCGTTTCCCACCCCGGCAGGGGCCAGCCCCAGCATTTT. The chain joins TRBV29-1 to TRBJ1-5, with D maybe TRBD1 (6 bases). The CDR3 runs 14 residues. Germline V gene lookup returns CDR1 SQVTM and CDR2 ANQGSEA. The V end lost 5 bases, the J end lost 7 bases, and 18 bases lay between the germline ends.